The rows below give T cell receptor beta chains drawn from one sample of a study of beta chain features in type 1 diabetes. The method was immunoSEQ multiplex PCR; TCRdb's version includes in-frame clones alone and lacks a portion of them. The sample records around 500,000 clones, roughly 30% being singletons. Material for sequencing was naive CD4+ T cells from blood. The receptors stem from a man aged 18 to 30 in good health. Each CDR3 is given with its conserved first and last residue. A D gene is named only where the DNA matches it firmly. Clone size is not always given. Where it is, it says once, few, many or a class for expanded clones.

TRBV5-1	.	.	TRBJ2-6	CASTDGFSGANVLTF	TGCGCCAGCACGGACGGATTCTCTGGGGCCAACGTCCTGACTTTC
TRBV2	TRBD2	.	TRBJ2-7	CASKPGLAGREQYF	TGTGCCAGCAAACCGGGACTAGCGGGCCGAGAGCAGTACTTC
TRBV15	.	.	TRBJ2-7	CATSRSPAEQYF	TGTGCCACCAGCAGATCCCCGGCCGAGCAGTACTTC
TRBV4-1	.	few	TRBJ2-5	CASSQEASPPEGTQYF	TGCGCCAGCAGCCAAGAAGCTAGTCCCCCAGAAGGGACCCAGTACTTC
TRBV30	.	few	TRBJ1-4	CAWSYEKLFF	TGTGCCTGGAGTTATGAAAAACTGTTTTTT
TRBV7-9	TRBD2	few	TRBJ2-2	CASSSRTRGAGELFF	TGTGCCAGCAGCTCCCGGACTAGAGGGGCCGGGGAGCTGTTTTTT
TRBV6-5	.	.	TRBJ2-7	CASSSHPYYEQYF	TGTGCCAGCAGTTCCCATCCTTACTACGAGCAGTACTTC
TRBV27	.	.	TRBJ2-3	CASRRPGLRDGDTQYF	TGTGCCAGCAGACGACCGGGACTCCGGGACGGAGATACGCAGTATTTT
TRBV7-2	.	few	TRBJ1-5	CASSLSAGIRPQHF	TGTGCCAGCAGCTTATCAGCAGGGATAAGGCCCCAGCATTTT
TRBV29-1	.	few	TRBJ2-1	CSVVRYNEQFF	TGCAGCGTTGTAAGGTACAATGAGCAGTTCTTC
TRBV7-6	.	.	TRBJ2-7	CASSNQGGSSYEQYF	TGTGCCAGCAGCAATCAGGGGGGGAGCTCCTACGAGCAGTACTTC
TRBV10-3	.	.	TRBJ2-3	CAISDKRPDTQYF	TGTGCCATCAGTGATAAGCGTCCAGATACGCAGTATTTT
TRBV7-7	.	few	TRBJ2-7	CASSWREGDYEQYF	TGTGCCAGCAGCTGGAGGGAAGGCGACTACGAGCAGTACTTC